A selection of T cell receptor beta chains follows, all from one sample in a study of shared clonotypes between healthy human individuals. Assay: immunoSEQ multiplex PCR; the TCRdb copy retains only in-frame clones and omits some. Among about 1.5 million clones listed, approximately 98% were seen once. The material sequenced was naive CD4+ T cells sorted from blood. The receptors derive from a man younger than 45 in good health. Both conserved end residues are part of each CDR3. The D gene is left open where the match is weak. The listing skips clone size in some rows; elsewhere it reads once, few, many or a size class.

size,J,D,V,CDR3,DNA
-,TRBJ2-1,-,TRBV20-1,CSARGGVEQFF,TGCAGTGCTAGGGGTGGGGTTGAGCAGTTCTTC
-,TRBJ2-1,-,TRBV5-1,CASSLVSTAYNEQFF,TGCGCCAGCAGCTTGGTTTCAACAGCGTACAATGAGCAGTTCTTC
once,TRBJ2-7,-,TRBV15,CATLKGVEQYF,TGTGCCACCCTGAAGGGTGTAGAGCAGTACTTC
once,TRBJ1-1,-,TRBV18,CASSPGEQNTEAFF,TGTGCCAGCTCACCCGGCGAGCAGAACACTGAAGCTTTCTTT
-,TRBJ2-2,-,TRBV18,CASSPRGGVNTGELFF,TGTGCCAGCTCACCGCGAGGGGGAGTGAACACCGGGGAGCTGTTTTTT
-,TRBJ2-3,-,TRBV29-1,CSVELRTTSTDTQYF,TGCAGCGTTGAGCTTCGGACCACCAGCACAGATACGCAGTATTTT
once,TRBJ2-1,-,TRBV10-3,CAINRERGVNEQFF,TGTGCCATCAATCGGGAGAGGGGTGTCAATGAGCAGTTCTTC
-,TRBJ2-1,-,TRBV6-1,CASRAENYNEQFF,TGTGCCAGCAGGGCGGAGAACTACAATGAGCAGTTCTTC
-,TRBJ2-7,TRBD2,TRBV9,CASSVGGGASLYEQYF,TGTGCCAGCAGCGTAGGGGGAGGGGCTAGCTTGTACGAGCAGTACTTC
-,TRBJ2-2,TRBD2,TRBV30,CASSGGSAGELFF,TGTGCCTCCTCGGGAGGGTCCGCCGGGGAGCTGTTTTTT
-,TRBJ2-1,TRBD2,TRBV5-1,CASSPGTTYGEQFF,TGCGCCAGCAGCCCCGGGACTACCTATGGTGAGCAGTTCTTC
-,TRBJ2-1,TRBD2,TRBV2,CASTPGASGKNSYNEQFF,TGTGCCAGCACCCCTGGGGCTAGCGGGAAAAATTCCTACAATGAGCAGTTCTTC
-,TRBJ1-1,-,TRBV18,CASSPLGAEGSEAFF,TGTGCCAGCTCACCATTAGGAGCGGAGGGCTCTGAAGCTTTCTTT
-,TRBJ2-1,TRBD2,TRBV9,CASSVRTGGGEQFF,TGTGCCAGCAGCGTACGTACGGGAGGAGGTGAGCAGTTCTTC
-,TRBJ1-1,-,TRBV18,CASSPPEGRGTEAFF,TGTGCCAGCTCACCACCGGAGGGGCGGGGCACTGAAGCTTTCTTT
-,TRBJ2-7,TRBD2,TRBV11-2,CASSRLAGVVEQYF,TGTGCCAGCAGCCGACTAGCGGGAGTTGTCGAGCAGTACTTC
-,TRBJ2-1,-,TRBV15,CATSREAATEYNEQFF,TGTGCCACCAGCAGAGAGGCGGCCACGGAATACAATGAGCAGTTCTTC
-,TRBJ1-1,-,TRBV5-1,CASSVAGTEAFF,TGCGCCAGCAGCGTAGCAGGCACTGAAGCTTTCTTT
-,TRBJ2-1,-,TRBV5-4,CASSFSGRSYNEQFF,TGTGCCAGCAGCTTTTCAGGGAGGTCCTACAATGAGCAGTTCTTC
-,TRBJ2-4,-,TRBV2,CASMGFPKNIQYF,TGTGCCAGCATGGGGTTTCCCAAAAACATTCAGTACTTC
-,TRBJ1-5,-,TRBV5-1,CASSLRDPSNQPQHF,TGCGCCAGCAGCCTCCGAGACCCTAGCAATCAGCCCCAGCATTTT
-,TRBJ2-7,-,TRBV5-1,CASGEAPSSYEQYF,TGCGCCAGCGGCGAGGCGCCGAGCTCCTACGAGCAGTACTTC
once,TRBJ2-7,-,TRBV7-2,CASSPMRPEQYF,TGTGCCAGCAGCCCCATGAGACCCGAGCAGTACTTC